Listed here is a single T cell receptor (beta chain). What it binds is not known. The treatment was: oral pan-JAK inhibitor, 5-10 mg twice daily. RNA was isolated and reverse transcribed to cDNA, the sequencing template. TCRdb's copy holds only in-frame clones and misses some; the assay was immunoSEQ multiplex PCR. The data hold 200,000 to 250,000 clones, with under 75% observed a single time. V lost 6 bases to trimming and J lost 2 bases, with 13 bases between them. This CDR3 is 14 amino acids long. Germline V CDR1 and CDR2: MNHEY, SMNVEV (reference sequence). This entry comes from a study of CD8+ T cells in alopecia areata. Regarding the study as a whole: Tofacitinib delivered significant drops in scalp clonality and in expanded CD8+ clones among the top 100. While tofacitinib was given, many expanded lesional clones persisted in scalp and blood.

This chain connects TRBV27 to TRBJ1-2, with a possible D match to TRBD1 (6 bases). This material consisted of CD4+ T cells sorted from blood, taken at week 4, from a patient treated with tofacitinib. The sequence was collected from a human donor with alopecia areata. The CDR3 sequence is CASSRGGTNYGYTF. The CDR3 nucleotides read TGTGCCAGCAGCAGGGGCGGGACCAACTATGGCTACACCTTC.